This T cell receptor (beta chain) was recorded in a study of ipilimumab plus nivolumab after autologous stem cell transplantation. On the study more broadly: Patients received a median of about 5 ipilimumab and 8 or 9 nivolumab doses.

Trimming pared 3 bases from V and 0 bases from J, leaving 13 bases between. The CDR3 is 16 amino acids. CDR1 is SGHRS, CDR2 YFSETQ, per germline. Repertoires were generated with immunoSEQ multiplex PCR, while TCRdb's copy carries only in-frame clones and drops some. The table includes 20,000 to 25,000 clones, approximately 73% detected once. For this clone: Its target is not known.

Study findings and constraints: TCR repertoire, Treg phenotype and gut microbiota reportedly support more study of this approach.

The V and J genes are TRBV5-1 and TRBJ1-3; D possibly corresponds to TRBD1 (5 bases). The sequenced sample was PBMCs, obtained in a trial of ipilimumab plus nivolumab as post-transplant consolidation. This TCR was sampled from a male donor with diffuse large B-cell lymphoma. This CDR3 reads CASSSGTDNSGNTIYF. CDR3 DNA sequence: TGCGCCAGCAGCTCCGGGACGGATAACTCTGGAAACACCATATATTTT. Drawing the rest from reference TRBV5-1 and TRBJ1-3, the complete variable domain is KAGVTQTPRYLIKTRGQQVTLSCSPISGHRSVSWYQQTPGQGLQFLFEYFSETQRNKGNFPGRFSGRQFSNSRSEMNVSTLELGDSALYLCASSSGTDNSGNTIYFGEGSWLTVV.